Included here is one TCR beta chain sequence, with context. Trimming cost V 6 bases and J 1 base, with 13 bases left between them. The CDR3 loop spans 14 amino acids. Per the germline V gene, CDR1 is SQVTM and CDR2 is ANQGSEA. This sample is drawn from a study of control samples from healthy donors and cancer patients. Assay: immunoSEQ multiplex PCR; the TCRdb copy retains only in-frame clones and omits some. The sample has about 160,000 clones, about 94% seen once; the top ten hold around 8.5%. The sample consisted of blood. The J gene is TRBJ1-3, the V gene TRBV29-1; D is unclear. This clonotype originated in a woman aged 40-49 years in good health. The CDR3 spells CSVLDRRSGNTIYF. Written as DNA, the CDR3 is TGCAGCGTCCTGGATAGAAGGTCTGGAAACACCATATATTTT. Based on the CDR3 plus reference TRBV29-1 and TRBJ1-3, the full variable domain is SAVISQKPSRDICQRGTSLTIQCQVDSQVTMMFWYRQQPGQSLTLIATANQGSEATYESGFVIDKFPISRPNLTFSTLTVSNMSPEDSSIYLCSVLDRRSGNTIYFGEGSWLTVV.